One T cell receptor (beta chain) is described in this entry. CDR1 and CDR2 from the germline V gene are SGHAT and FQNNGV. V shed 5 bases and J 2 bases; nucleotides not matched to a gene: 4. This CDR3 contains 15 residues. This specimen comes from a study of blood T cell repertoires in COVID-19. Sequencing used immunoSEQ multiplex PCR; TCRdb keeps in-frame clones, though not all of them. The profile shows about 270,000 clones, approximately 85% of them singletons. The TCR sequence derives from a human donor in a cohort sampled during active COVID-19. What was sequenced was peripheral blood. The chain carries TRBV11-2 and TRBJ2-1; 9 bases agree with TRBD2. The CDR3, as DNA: TGTGCCAGCAGCGGTAGCGGGAGAGCCTACAATGAGCAGTTCTTC. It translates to CASSGSGRAYNEQFF.